This paragraph reports one T cell receptor beta chain. No antigen is known for it. Within one base of it there is no much larger clone, and no base qualities were kept. The data stem from a study of T-cell memory formation after mild COVID-19 (dated by TCRdb to the early 2020s). Looking at the study overall: Most TCR sequence clusters were specific to one of the two donors. Two young, previously healthy adult volunteers, one female and one male, were included in the cohort. In a couple of donors, T-cell clones that expanded and contracted after mild COVID-19 were tracked by sequencing TCRalpha and TCRbeta repertoires over time.

Sequencing used an Illumina NovaSeq 6000. Using 5'RACE with constant-segment primers, TCRalpha and TCRbeta cDNA libraries were constructed, with sample barcodes and unique molecular identifiers added in the process. RNA was extracted from every sample with Trizol reagent. Library amplification was performed in two PCR steps, and a second sample barcode and Illumina TruSeq adapters were introduced in the second step. The libraries were sequenced on an Illumina NovaSeq using 2 x 150 bp paired-end reads. The original pipeline was this. Reads were demultiplexed and collapsed into UMI-guided consensus sequences with migec v1.2.7. Using mixcr v2.1.11, the UMI consensuses were aligned to TRA and TRB V and J templates and assembled into clonotypes. A clonotype was counted as expanded or contracted only if both edgeR and NoisET called the change significant, with noise models trained on biological replicates. For edgeR calls, a false discovery rate-adjusted p below 0.01 and a log2 fold-change threshold of 1 were applied. PCA with hierarchical clustering of max-normalized trajectories of the 1000 most abundant clonotypes was used as exploratory dynamics analysis. The CD4 or CD8 phenotype of responding clones was assigned using the separately sequenced CD4+ and CD8+ repertoires. Using fastp trimming at Q25 and MiXCR clonotype assembly, TCRdb reanalyzed the public sequencing data and kept in-frame beta chains. Each CDR3 protein gets just one entry, which takes the most common genes and DNA from the rows behind it. The V and J calls come from TCRdb's annotation, not from the publication. This sample comprises a few hundred thousand distinct CDR3 sequences, about 17% of them detected only once. Approximately 21% of the sample lies in the top ten.

What the research found in general, with its limitations: Balanced CD4/CD8 phenotypes were observed for clones contracting from day 15 to 85, whereas a bias towards CD4+ was observed for a second wave of clones expanding from day 15 to 37. Only two mild cases were covered by the study, and larger cohorts that include severe cases with pre-infection samples were considered necessary. Contracting CD4+ clones were located mainly in the CM and EM memory subsets, whereas CD8+ clones were found to be enriched in EMRA. Some responding clones were detected in pre-infection memory, suggesting pre-existing cross-reactive memory T cells joined the SARS-CoV-2 response. Whether the second-wave clones peaking on day 37 were SARS-CoV-2 specific was not confirmed.

PBMCs were isolated by Ficoll-Paque density gradient centrifugation. From V the trimming removes 5 bases and from J it removes 5 bases, while the gene matches leave 11 bases of the junction unaccounted for. The CDR3 covers 15 residues, taking in both the cysteine and the phenylalanine. CDR3 DNA only is kept here, 45 bases in frame from base 1. Sequencing was done on a sample of PBMCs or a T cell subset sorted from them (not recorded which). The chain uses TRBV12-3 or TRBV12-4 and TRBJ2-7, and TRBD2 matches 8 of the central bases. The TCR originated in a man between 18 and 29 years old who had mild COVID-19 (a few samples of this study predate the infection). The sample titles of this study are shuffled in the database, so cell type and time point are left out; the donor was told from shared clones. CDR3 loop: CASSQMGLGGDEQYF. The nucleotides read TGTGCCAGCAGTCAGATGGGACTAGGAGGTGACGAGCAGTACTTC.